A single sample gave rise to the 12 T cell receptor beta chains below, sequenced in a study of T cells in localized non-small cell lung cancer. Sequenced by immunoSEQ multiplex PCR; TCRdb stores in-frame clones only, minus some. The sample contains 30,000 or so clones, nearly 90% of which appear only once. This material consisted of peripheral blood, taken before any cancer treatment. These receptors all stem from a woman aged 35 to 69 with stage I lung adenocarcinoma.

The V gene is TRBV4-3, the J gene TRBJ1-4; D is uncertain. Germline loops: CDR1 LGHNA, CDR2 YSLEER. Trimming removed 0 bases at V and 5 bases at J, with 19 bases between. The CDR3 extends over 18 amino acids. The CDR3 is CASSQDLDGSAINEKLFF. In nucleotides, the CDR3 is TGCGCCAGCAGCCAAGATCTTGATGGGTCAGCCATAAATGAAAAACTGTTTTTT.

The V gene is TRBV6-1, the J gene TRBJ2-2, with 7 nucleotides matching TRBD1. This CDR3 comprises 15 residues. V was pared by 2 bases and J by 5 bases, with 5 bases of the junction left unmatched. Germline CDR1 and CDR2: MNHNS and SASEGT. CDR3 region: CASSENSRGTGELFF. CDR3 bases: TGTGCCAGCAGTGAAAATAGCAGGGGGACCGGGGAGCTGTTTTTT.

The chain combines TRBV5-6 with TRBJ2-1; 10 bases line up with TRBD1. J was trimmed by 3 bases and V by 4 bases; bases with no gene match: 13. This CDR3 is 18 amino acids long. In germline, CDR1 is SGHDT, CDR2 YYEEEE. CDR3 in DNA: TGTGCCAGCAGCCTCGGTCCCGGGACAGGGGCAGGCTACAATGAGCAGTTCTTC. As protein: CASSLGPGTGAGYNEQFF.

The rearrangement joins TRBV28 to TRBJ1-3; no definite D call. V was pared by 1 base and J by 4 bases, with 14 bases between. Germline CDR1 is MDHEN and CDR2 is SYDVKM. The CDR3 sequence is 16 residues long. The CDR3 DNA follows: TGTGCCAGCAGTTTATATCGAATGGGGTTGGGAAACACCATATATTTT. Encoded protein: CASSLYRMGLGNTIYF.

CDR3 in DNA: TGCGCCAGCACGAAGACTAGCGGGATTAGCACAGATACGCAGTATTTT. It codes for CASTKTSGISTDTQYF. The V and J genes are TRBV10-2 and TRBJ2-3; 11 bases agree with TRBD2. Per the germline V gene, CDR1 is WSHSY and CDR2 is SAAADI. The CDR3 extends over 16 amino acids. Unmatched junction bases numbered 6, after V lost 7 bases and J lost 0 bases.

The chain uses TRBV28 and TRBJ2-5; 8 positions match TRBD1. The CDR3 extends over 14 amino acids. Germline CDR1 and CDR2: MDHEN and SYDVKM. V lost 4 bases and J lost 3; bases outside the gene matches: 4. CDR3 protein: CASSSPDREETQYF. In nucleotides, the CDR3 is TGTGCCAGCAGTTCTCCGGACAGGGAAGAGACCCAGTACTTC.

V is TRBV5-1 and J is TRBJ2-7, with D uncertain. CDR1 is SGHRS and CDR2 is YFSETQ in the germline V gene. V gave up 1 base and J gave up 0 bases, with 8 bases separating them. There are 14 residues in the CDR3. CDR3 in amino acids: CASSLIGSSYEQYF. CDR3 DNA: TGCGCCAGCAGCTTGATCGGTAGCTCCTACGAGCAGTACTTC.

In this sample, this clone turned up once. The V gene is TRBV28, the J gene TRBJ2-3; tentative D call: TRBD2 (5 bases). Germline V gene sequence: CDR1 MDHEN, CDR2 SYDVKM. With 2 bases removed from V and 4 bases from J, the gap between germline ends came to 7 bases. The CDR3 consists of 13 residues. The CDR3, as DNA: TGTGCCAGCAGTTTACGGGGTCCAGATACGCAGTATTTT. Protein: CASSLRGPDTQYF.

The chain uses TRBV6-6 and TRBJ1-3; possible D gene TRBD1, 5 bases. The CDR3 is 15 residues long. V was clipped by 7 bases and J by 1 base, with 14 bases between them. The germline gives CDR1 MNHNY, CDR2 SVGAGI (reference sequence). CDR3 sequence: CASNPSGGSGNTIYF. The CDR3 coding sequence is TGTGCCAGCAATCCTTCGGGGGGGTCTGGAAACACCATATATTTT.

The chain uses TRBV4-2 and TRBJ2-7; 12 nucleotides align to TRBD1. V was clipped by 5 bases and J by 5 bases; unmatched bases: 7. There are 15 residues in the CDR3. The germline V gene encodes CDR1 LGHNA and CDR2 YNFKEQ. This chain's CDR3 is CASSFEGQGANEQYF. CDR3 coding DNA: TGTGCCAGCAGCTTCGAGGGACAGGGGGCAAACGAGCAGTACTTC.

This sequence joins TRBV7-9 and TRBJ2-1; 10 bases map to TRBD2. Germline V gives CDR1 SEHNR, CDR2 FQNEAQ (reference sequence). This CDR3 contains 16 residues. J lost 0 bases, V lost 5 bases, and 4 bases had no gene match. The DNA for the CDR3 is TGTGCCAGCAGCCCCCCTAGCGGGAGCTCCTACAATGAGCAGTTCTTC. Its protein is CASSPPSGSSYNEQFF.

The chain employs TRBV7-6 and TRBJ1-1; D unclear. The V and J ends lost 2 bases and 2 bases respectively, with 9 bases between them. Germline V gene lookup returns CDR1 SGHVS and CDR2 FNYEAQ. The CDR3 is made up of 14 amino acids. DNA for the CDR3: TGTGCCAGCAGCTTAAGCACAGCCAACACTGAAGCTTTCTTT. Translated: CASSLSTANTEAFF. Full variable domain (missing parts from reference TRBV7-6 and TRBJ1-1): GAGVSQSPRYKVTKRGQDVALRCDPISGHVSLYWYRQALGQGPEFLTYFNYEAQQDKSGLPNDRFSAERPEGSISTLTIQRTEQRDSAMYRCASSLSTANTEAFFGQGTRLTVV.